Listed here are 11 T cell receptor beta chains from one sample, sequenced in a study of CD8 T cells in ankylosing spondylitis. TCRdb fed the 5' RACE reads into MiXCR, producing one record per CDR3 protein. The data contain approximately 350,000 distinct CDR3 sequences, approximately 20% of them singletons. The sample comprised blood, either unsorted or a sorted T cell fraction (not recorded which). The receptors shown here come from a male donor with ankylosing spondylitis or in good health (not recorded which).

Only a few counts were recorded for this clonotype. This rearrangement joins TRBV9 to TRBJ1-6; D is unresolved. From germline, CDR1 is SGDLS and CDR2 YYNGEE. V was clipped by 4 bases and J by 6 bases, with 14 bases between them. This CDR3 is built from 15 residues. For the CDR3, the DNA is TGTGCCAGCAGCATAACCCCTGAACGTAATTCACCCCTCCACTTT. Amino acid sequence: CASSITPERNSPLHF.

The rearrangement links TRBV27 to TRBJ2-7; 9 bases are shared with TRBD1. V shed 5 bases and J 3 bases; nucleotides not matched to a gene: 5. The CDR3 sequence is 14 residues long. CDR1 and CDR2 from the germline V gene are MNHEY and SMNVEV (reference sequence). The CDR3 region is CASSHGQGIYEQYF. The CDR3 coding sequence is TGTGCCAGCAGTCACGGACAGGGGATCTACGAGCAGTACTTC.

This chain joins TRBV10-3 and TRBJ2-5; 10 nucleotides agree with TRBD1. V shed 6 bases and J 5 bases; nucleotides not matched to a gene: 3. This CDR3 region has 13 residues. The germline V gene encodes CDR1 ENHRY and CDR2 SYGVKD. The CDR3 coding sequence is TGTGCCATCAGCGGGACAGGGGACGAGACCCAGTACTTC. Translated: CAISGTGDETQYF.

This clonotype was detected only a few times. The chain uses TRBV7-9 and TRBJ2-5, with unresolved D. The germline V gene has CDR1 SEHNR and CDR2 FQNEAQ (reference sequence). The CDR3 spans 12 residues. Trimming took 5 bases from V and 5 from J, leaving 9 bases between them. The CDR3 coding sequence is TGTGCCAGCAGCCCTACAAGTGAGACCCAGTACTTC. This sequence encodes CASSPTSETQYF.

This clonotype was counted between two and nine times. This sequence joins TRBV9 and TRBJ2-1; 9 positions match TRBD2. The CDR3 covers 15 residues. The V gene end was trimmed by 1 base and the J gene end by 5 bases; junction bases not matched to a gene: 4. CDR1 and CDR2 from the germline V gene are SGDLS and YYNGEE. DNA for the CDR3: TGTGCCAGCAGCGTATTAGCGGGGGAAAACAATGAGCAGTTCTTC. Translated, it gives CASSVLAGENNEQFF. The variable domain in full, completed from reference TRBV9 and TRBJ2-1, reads DSGVTQTPKHLITATGQRVTLRCSPRSGDLSVYWYQQSLDQGLQFLIQYYNGEERAKGNILERFSAQQFPDLHSELNLSSLELGDSALYFCASSVLAGENNEQFFGPGTRLTVL.

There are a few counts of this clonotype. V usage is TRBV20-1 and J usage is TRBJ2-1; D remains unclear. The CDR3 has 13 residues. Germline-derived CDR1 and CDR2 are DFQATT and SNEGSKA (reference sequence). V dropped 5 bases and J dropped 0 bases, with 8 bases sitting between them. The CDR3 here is CSALRSSYNEQFF. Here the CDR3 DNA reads TGCAGTGCTCTCAGGAGCTCCTACAATGAGCAGTTCTTC.

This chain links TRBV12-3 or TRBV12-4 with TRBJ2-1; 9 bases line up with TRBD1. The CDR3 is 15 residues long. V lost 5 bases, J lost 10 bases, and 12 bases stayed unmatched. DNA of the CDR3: TGTGCCAGCAGTCTCTGGGACAGGGTGCTCGAGGAGCAGTTCTTC. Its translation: CASSLWDRVLEEQFF.

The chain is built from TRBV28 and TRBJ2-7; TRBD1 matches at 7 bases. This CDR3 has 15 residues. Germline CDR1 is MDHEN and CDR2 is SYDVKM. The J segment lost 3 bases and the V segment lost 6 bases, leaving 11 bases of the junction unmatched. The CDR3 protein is CASRPRDRTIYEQYF. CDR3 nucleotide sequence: TGTGCCAGCAGGCCCCGGGACAGAACTATCTACGAGCAGTACTTC.

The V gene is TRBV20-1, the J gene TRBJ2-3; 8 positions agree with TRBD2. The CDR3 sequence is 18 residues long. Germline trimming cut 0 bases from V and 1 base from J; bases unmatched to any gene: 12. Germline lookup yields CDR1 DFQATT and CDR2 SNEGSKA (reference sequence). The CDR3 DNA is TGCAGTGCTAGAGATGGGGAGCGGGGGTACCCCGGCACAGATACGCAGTATTTT. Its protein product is CSARDGERGYPGTDTQYF.

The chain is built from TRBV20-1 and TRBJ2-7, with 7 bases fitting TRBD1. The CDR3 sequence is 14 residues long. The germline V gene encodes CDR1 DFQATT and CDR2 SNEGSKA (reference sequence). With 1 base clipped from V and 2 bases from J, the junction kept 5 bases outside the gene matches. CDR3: CSARVRDSTYEQYF. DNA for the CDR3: TGCAGTGCTAGAGTAAGGGACAGTACCTACGAGCAGTACTTC.

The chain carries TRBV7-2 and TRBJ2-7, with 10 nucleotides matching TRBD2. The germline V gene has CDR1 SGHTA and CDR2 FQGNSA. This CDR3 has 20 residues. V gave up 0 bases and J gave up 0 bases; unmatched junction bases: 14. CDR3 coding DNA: TGTGCCAGCAGCTTAGCGGGGTATCTTAGGACTAGCGGTGACTCCTACGAGCAGTACTTC. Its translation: CASSLAGYLRTSGDSYEQYF.